The 25 T cell receptor beta chains given below trace back to one sample, sequenced in a study of blood T cell repertoires in COVID-19 (TCRdb year 2020). Preparation of the library involved the immunoSEQ multiplex PCR assay. Held by TCRdb, this immuneACCESS table contains in-frame sequences only and omits some clones. Under half of the omission traces to an unresolved V gene where checked; the cause of the rest is unknown. The sample data list over 200,000 clones, and around 86% of these were observed just once. Around 5.1% of the sample belongs to the ten largest clones. Sequencing was performed on peripheral blood. These receptors all come from a human donor in a cohort sampled during active COVID-19.

V usage is TRBV24-1 and J usage is TRBJ1-4; D gene uncertain. The germline V and J ends were trimmed by 5 bases and 5 bases, with 8 bases remaining between them. The CDR3 is made up of 13 amino acids. The germline V gene has CDR1 KGHDR and CDR2 SFDVKD. The CDR3 bases are TGTGCCACCAGTGGACAAAGAAATGAAAAACTGTTTTTT. Translation gives CATSGQRNEKLFF.

The chain couples TRBV7-8 to TRBJ1-3; D gene uncertain. The germline V and J ends were trimmed by 2 bases and 7 bases, with 12 bases remaining between them. The CDR3 covers 14 residues. The germline gives CDR1 SGHVS, CDR2 FQNEAQ. The CDR3 DNA is TGTGCCAGCAGCTTACTAGGGTCGGGGAACACCATATATTTT. Its protein is CASSLLGSGNTIYF.

The chain joins TRBV11-3 to TRBJ2-2; 9 nucleotides agree with TRBD1. In germline, CDR1 is SGHNT, CDR2 YENEEA. After removal of 3 bases from V and 0 bases from J, the junction contained 5 bases not matched to a gene. The length of the CDR3 is 17 residues. The CDR3 protein is CASSFGTGFSNTGELFF. CDR3 bases: TGTGCCAGCAGCTTCGGGACAGGGTTCTCGAACACCGGGGAGCTGTTTTTT.

J is TRBJ2-7 and V is TRBV10-3, with TRBD1 matching over 10 bases. Per germline, CDR1 ENHRY and CDR2 SYGVKD. The J segment lost 1 base and the V segment lost 6 bases, leaving 9 bases of the junction unmatched. The CDR3 is made up of 16 amino acids. For the CDR3, the DNA is TGTGCCATCAGGAGGACAGGGGGAAATTCTTCCTACGAGCAGTACTTC. Its translation: CAIRRTGGNSSYEQYF.

This clone was counted a few times. The chain links TRBV27 to TRBJ2-3; D might be TRBD1 (5 bases). The CDR3 spans 14 residues. V was clipped by 0 bases and J by 5 bases, with 9 bases between them. Germline assignment: CDR1 MNHEY and CDR2 SMNVEV (reference sequence). The CDR3 region has the DNA TGTGCCAGCAGTTTATCCGGAGACAGAGATACGCAGTATTTT. This encodes CASSLSGDRDTQYF.

This chain uses TRBV7-2 with TRBJ2-5, with 10 bases identical to TRBD1. Germline lookup yields CDR1 SGHTA and CDR2 FQGNSA. J lost 6 bases, V lost 3 bases, and 7 bases had no gene match. The CDR3 runs to 15 residues. In DNA form, the CDR3 reads TGTGCCAGCAGCTTCCGGGACAGGGGCCCGAAGACCCAGTACTTC. Protein: CASSFRDRGPKTQYF.

The V gene is TRBV18, the J gene TRBJ2-7; the match to TRBD1 covers 10 bases. Germline CDR1 is KGHSH and CDR2 is LQKENI. The ends lost 3 bases at V and 3 bases at J; junction bases unmatched: 5. CDR3 length: 15 residues. The CDR3 sequence is CASSPGGTGVYEQYF. Written as DNA, the CDR3 is TGTGCCAGCTCACCCGGGGGGACAGGGGTCTACGAGCAGTACTTC.

The V gene is TRBV24-1, the J gene TRBJ2-3, with D tentatively TRBD2 (7 bases). Trimming pared 6 bases from V and 4 bases from J, leaving 19 bases between. Germline loops: CDR1 KGHDR, CDR2 SFDVKD. There are 16 residues in the CDR3. CDR3 residues: CATSPGGGSPPDTQYF. As DNA, the CDR3 is TGTGCCACCAGTCCTGGGGGCGGGAGCCCCCCAGATACGCAGTATTTT.

This clone was recorded once. The chain employs TRBV7-2 and TRBJ2-7, with 13 bases identical to TRBD2. The germline V gene encodes CDR1 SGHTA and CDR2 FQGNSA. CDR3 length: 16 amino acids. V dropped 1 base and J dropped 3; count of bases not matched to a gene: 3. The CDR3 protein is CASSLGGTSGVYEQYF. CDR3 bases: TGTGCCAGCAGCTTAGGGGGGACTAGCGGGGTCTACGAGCAGTACTTC. Using reference TRBV7-2 and TRBJ2-7 for the parts outside the CDR3, the full variable domain is GAGVSQSPSNKVTEKGKDVELRCDPISGHTALYWYRQSLGQGLEFLIYFQGNSAPDKSGLPSDRFSAERTGGSVSTLTIQRTQQEDSAVYLCASSLGGTSGVYEQYFGPGTRLTVT.

This sequence joins TRBV7-6 and TRBJ2-6; D not resolved. The V gene's germline CDR1 is SGHVS and CDR2 FNYEAQ. V lost 5 bases and J lost 0, with 11 bases in between. The CDR3 loop spans 16 amino acids. The CDR3 DNA sequence: TGTGCCAGCAGCCCCTCAGTTCTCTCTGGGGCCAACGTCCTGACTTTC. Protein product: CASSPSVLSGANVLTF.

The chain couples TRBV7-9 to TRBJ2-5; 7 positions agree with TRBD1. V lost 5 bases and J lost 2; bases outside the gene matches: 8. Per the germline V gene, CDR1 is SEHNR and CDR2 is FQNEAQ (reference sequence). The CDR3 length is 15 residues. CDR3 protein: CASSLTGVYQETQYF. The CDR3 nucleotides read TGTGCCAGCAGCCTTACAGGGGTCTATCAAGAGACCCAGTACTTC.

The table lists this clone with a count of one. This chain's CDR3 is CASSIDRTARGGYTF. CDR3 in DNA: TGTGCCAGTAGTATAGACAGGACAGCCCGCGGGGGCTACACCTTC. This chain joins TRBV19 and TRBJ1-2; D is perhaps TRBD1 (6 bases). Germline CDR1 LNHDA, CDR2 SQIVND (reference sequence). This CDR3 has 15 residues. With 0 bases removed from V and 8 bases from J, the gap between germline ends came to 16 bases.

The chain uses TRBV6-2 or TRBV6-3 and TRBJ2-5; 11 positions agree with TRBD2. Germline CDR1 is MNHEY and CDR2 is SVGEGT. This CDR3 has 14 residues. V shed 4 bases and J 5 bases; nucleotides not matched to a gene: 3. The CDR3 DNA reads as TGTGCCAGCAGTTTTACTAGCGGGAGTGAGACCCAGTACTTC. This sequence encodes CASSFTSGSETQYF.

This chain joins TRBV28 and TRBJ2-7; 13 bases match TRBD2. The junction had 5 bases not matched to a gene; V was cut back by 2 bases and J by 4 bases. Germline CDR1 is MDHEN and CDR2 is SYDVKM. The CDR3 spans 16 residues. The CDR3 loop is CASSLPGLAGAYEQYF. DNA of the CDR3: TGTGCCAGCAGTTTACCTGGACTAGCGGGGGCATACGAGCAGTACTTC.

The chain combines TRBV7-9 with TRBJ2-5; 8 nucleotides match TRBD2. V was clipped by 6 bases and J by 7 bases; unmatched bases: 10. Per germline, CDR1 SEHNR and CDR2 FQNEAQ (reference sequence). The CDR3 runs to 14 residues. The CDR3 bases are TGTGCCAGCAGGGACCGGGGGGGAACGGGGACCCAGTACTTC. Amino acid sequence: CASRDRGGTGTQYF.

The chain employs TRBV5-1 and TRBJ2-7; maybe TRBD2 (5 bases). Trimming shortened V by 0 bases and J by 5 bases, and 21 bases separated the two germline ends. The CDR3 consists of 17 residues. Per germline, CDR1 SGHRS and CDR2 YFSETQ. Here the CDR3 DNA reads TGCGCCAGCAGCTTGGTGGCGGGCTGGGAAGGGTCCCACGAGCAGTACTTC. The encoded protein is CASSLVAGWEGSHEQYF.

The CDR3 region is CASSLEGALDSPLHF. CDR3 bases: TGTGCCAGCAGCTTAGAGGGGGCGTTGGATTCACCCCTCCACTTT. The rearrangement joins TRBV7-3 to TRBJ1-6, with 7 bases lining up with TRBD1. The CDR3 extends over 15 amino acids. Germline CDR1 SGHTA, CDR2 FQGTGA. Trimming removed 2 bases from V and 8 bases from J; junction bases left unmatched: 6. The whole variable domain, remainder taken from reference TRBV7-3 and TRBJ1-6, is GAGVSQTPSNKVTEKGKYVELRCDPISGHTALYWYRQSLGQGPEFLIYFQGTGAADDSGLPNDRFFAVRPEGSVSTLKIQRTERGDSAVYLCASSLEGALDSPLHFGNGTRLTVT.

V is TRBV18 and J is TRBJ2-7; D is unclear. V shed 3 bases and J shed 5 bases, with 11 bases lying between them. In germline, CDR1 is KGHSH, CDR2 LQKENI. CDR3 length equals 13 residues. The CDR3 coding sequence is TGTGCCAGCTCACCTACCCGACAAGACGAGCAGTACTTC. Translating gives CASSPTRQDEQYF.

The chain links TRBV5-5 to TRBJ2-1; 9 positions match TRBD1. After removal of 2 bases from V and 6 bases from J, the junction contained 6 bases not matched to a gene. The CDR3 is 15 amino acids. Germline V gene data show CDR1 as SGHKS and CDR2 as YYEKEE (reference sequence). The CDR3 nucleotides are TGTGCCAGCAGCTTCGGGACAGGGCGCGCCAATGAGCAGTTCTTC. As protein: CASSFGTGRANEQFF.

The chain recombines TRBV2 with TRBJ2-3, with 7 positions matching TRBD1. This CDR3 contains 15 residues. The V segment lost 3 bases and the J segment 0 bases; nucleotides outside the gene matches: 3. Germline-derived CDR1 and CDR2 are SNHLY and FYNNEI. Written as DNA, the CDR3 is TGTGCCAGCAGTGATGGGACAGCGAGCACAGATACGCAGTATTTT. It yields the protein CASSDGTASTDTQYF.

This rearrangement joins TRBV19 to TRBJ2-1; perhaps TRBD1 as D (5 bases). The CDR3 sequence is 13 residues long. The V gene's germline CDR1 is LNHDA and CDR2 SQIVND (reference sequence). V lost 3 bases and J lost 9, with 12 bases in between. CDR3 residues: CASSILLQGEQFF. As DNA, the CDR3 is TGTGCCAGTAGTATTCTGCTTCAGGGTGAGCAGTTCTTC.

The DNA for the CDR3 is TGCGCCAGCAGCCTCGGGACAGCGAACACCGGGGAGCTGTTTTTT. As protein: CASSLGTANTGELFF. This rearrangement joins TRBV4-3 to TRBJ2-2; 7 bases line up with TRBD1. Per the germline V gene, CDR1 is LGHNA and CDR2 is YSLEER. The ends lost 4 bases at V and 0 bases at J; junction bases unmatched: 2. The CDR3 contains 15 residues.

V usage is TRBV6-5 and J usage is TRBJ2-7, with 9 nucleotides matching TRBD2. V was pared by 8 bases and J by 3 bases, with 5 bases of the junction left unmatched. The germline V gene encodes CDR1 MNHEY and CDR2 SVGAGI. The CDR3 is 13 residues long. CDR3 residues: CASVASGIYEQYF. CDR3 coding DNA: TGTGCCAGCGTAGCTAGCGGGATCTACGAGCAGTACTTC.

The J gene is TRBJ1-2, the V gene TRBV6-4, with 9 bases fitting TRBD1. In germline, CDR1 is MRHNA, CDR2 SNTAGT. V shed 6 bases, J shed 4 bases, and the junction held 9 bases outside the gene matches. The CDR3 length is 15 residues. CDR3 sequence reads: CASSPSGTGRYGYTF. Here the CDR3 DNA reads TGTGCCAGCAGCCCATCCGGGACAGGGCGCTATGGCTACACCTTC.

The sample holds a few counts of this clone. This sequence joins TRBV15 and TRBJ2-4, with a possible D match to TRBD1 (5 bases). This CDR3 contains 14 residues. Trimming took 6 bases from V and 0 from J, leaving 9 bases between them. Germline CDR1 LNHNV, CDR2 YYDKDF (reference sequence). The CDR3 DNA is TGTGCCACCAGAGTTAGGGGAGCCAAAAACATTCAGTACTTC. This codes for CATRVRGAKNIQYF.